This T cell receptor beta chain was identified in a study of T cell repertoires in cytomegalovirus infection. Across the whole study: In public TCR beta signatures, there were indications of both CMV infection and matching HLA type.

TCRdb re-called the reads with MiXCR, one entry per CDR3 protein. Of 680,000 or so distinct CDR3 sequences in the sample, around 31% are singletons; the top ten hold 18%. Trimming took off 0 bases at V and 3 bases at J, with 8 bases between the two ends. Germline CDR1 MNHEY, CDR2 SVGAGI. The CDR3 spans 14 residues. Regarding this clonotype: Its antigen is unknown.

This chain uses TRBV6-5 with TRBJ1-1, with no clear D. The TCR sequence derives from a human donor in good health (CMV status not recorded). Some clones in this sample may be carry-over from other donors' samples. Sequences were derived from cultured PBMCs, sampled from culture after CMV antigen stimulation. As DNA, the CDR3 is TGTGCCAGCAGTTACTCAGGTTATCACACTGAAGCTTTCTTT. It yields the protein CASSYSGYHTEAFF.